What follows are 18 T cell receptor beta chains derived from one specimen sequenced in a study of blood T cell repertoires in COVID-19. Generated by immunoSEQ multiplex PCR, the TCRdb table keeps only in-frame clones and is missing some. The repertoire holds approximately 190,000 clones, with 60% to 85% as singletons. Material: peripheral blood. Every receptor here comes from a man between 60 and 75 years old with active or convalescent COVID-19.

This chain uses TRBV7-8 with TRBJ2-2; 9 bases are shared with TRBD2. The CDR3 length is 16 residues. The junction had 10 bases not matched to a gene; V was cut back by 6 bases and J by 5 bases. Germline V gene lookup returns CDR1 SGHVS and CDR2 FQNEAQ. The chain's CDR3 is CASRQTGTSRTGELFF. CDR3 sequence (DNA): TGTGCCAGCAGACAGACCGGGACTAGCAGAACCGGGGAGCTGTTTTTT. The entire variable domain, with the rest obtained from reference TRBV7-8 and TRBJ2-2, is as follows: GAGVSQSPRYKVAKRGQDVALRCDPISGHVSLFWYQQALGQGPEFLTYFQNEAQLDKSGLPSDRFFAERPEGSVSTLKIQRTQQEDSAVYLCASRQTGTSRTGELFFGEGSRLTVL.

J is TRBJ2-7 and V is TRBV3-1 (or the pseudogene TRBV3-2); perhaps TRBD2 as D (6 bases). Trimming removed 1 base at V and 3 bases at J, with 13 bases between. The CDR3 runs to 15 residues. Per the germline V gene, CDR1 is LGHDT and CDR2 is YNNKEL (reference sequence). The CDR3: CASSQGWEVGYEQYF. The CDR3 coding sequence is TGTGCCAGCAGCCAAGGGTGGGAGGTCGGCTACGAGCAGTACTTC.

The gene calls are TRBV7-9 and TRBJ2-7, with a tentative D call TRBD2 (6 bases). V was cut by 3 bases and J by 2 bases, with 8 bases left in between. From germline, CDR1 is SEHNR and CDR2 FQNEAQ (reference sequence). This CDR3 has 13 residues. The DNA of the CDR3 is TGTGCCAGCAGCTTCCAGCGGGCCTACGAGCAGTACTTC. The encoded protein is CASSFQRAYEQYF. Full variable domain (missing parts from reference TRBV7-9 and TRBJ2-7): DTGVSQNPRHKITKRGQNVTFRCDPISEHNRLYWYRQTLGQGPEFLTYFQNEAQLEKSRLLSDRFSAERPKGSFSTLEIQRTEQGDSAMYLCASSFQRAYEQYFGPGTRLTVT.

The chain carries TRBV28 and TRBJ2-7; TRBD2 aligns across 12 bases. Germline CDR1 and CDR2: MDHEN and SYDVKM. The V and J ends lost 2 bases and 4 bases, in that order; junction bases with no gene match: 6. The CDR3 is 16 amino acids. CDR3 nucleotides: TGTGCCAGCAGTTTACGGACTAGCGGGGTGCTATACGAGCAGTACTTC. As protein: CASSLRTSGVLYEQYF.

The V call is TRBV19, the J call TRBJ1-1; TRBD1 is a possible D gene (6 bases). The CDR3 is 16 amino acids. V gave up 5 bases and J gave up 0 bases, with 16 bases separating them. From germline, CDR1 is LNHDA and CDR2 SQIVND (reference sequence). The CDR3 coding sequence is TGTGCCAGTAGTGCGCCCCCAGGGGCCCTGAACACTGAAGCTTTCTTT. Protein product: CASSAPPGALNTEAFF.

The chain has TRBV6-6 and TRBJ2-3; TRBD2 agrees at 9 bases. The CDR3 has 14 residues. V lost 5 bases and J lost 5; bases outside the gene matches: 5. Germline V gives CDR1 MNHNY, CDR2 SVGAGI (reference sequence). The CDR3: CASSSGRMRDTQYF. The CDR3, as DNA: TGTGCCAGCAGTAGCGGGAGGATGAGAGATACGCAGTATTTT.

This chain links TRBV14 with TRBJ1-6; tentative D call: TRBD1 (5 bases). V lost 1 base and J lost 9, with 7 bases in between. The CDR3 length is 13 residues. Germline-derived CDR1 and CDR2 are SGHDN and FVKESK. In nucleotides, the CDR3 is TGTGCCAGCAGCCAAGGGGGCGCTTCACCCCTCCACTTT. It encodes CASSQGGASPLHF.

The genes are TRBV3-1 (or the pseudogene TRBV3-2) and TRBJ2-2; TRBD1 agrees at 7 bases. This CDR3 has 15 amino acids. Germline V CDR1 and CDR2: LGHDT, YNNKEL (reference sequence). V lost 2 bases to trimming and J lost 2 bases; unmatched junction nucleotides: 2. Here the CDR3 reads CASSQRDRNTGELFF. The CDR3 DNA follows: TGTGCCAGCAGCCAACGGGACAGAAACACCGGGGAGCTGTTTTTT.

This chain connects TRBV7-7 to TRBJ2-1, with 8 bases aligning to TRBD1. The CDR3 extends over 15 amino acids. Trimming removed 5 bases from V and 2 bases from J; junction bases left unmatched: 5. Germline V CDR1 and CDR2: SSHAT, FNYEAQ (reference sequence). CDR3 loop: CASSEGQGTYNEQFF. The CDR3 region has the DNA TGTGCCAGCAGCGAAGGACAGGGAACCTACAATGAGCAGTTCTTC.

Written as DNA, the CDR3 is TGTGCCAGCAGTCAGCACGAGGGCGGCGGTTTTCGAAATGAGCAGTTCTTC. This gives the protein CASSQHEGGGFRNEQFF. The chain employs TRBV14 and TRBJ2-1; possibly TRBD2 for D (5 bases). Germline CDR1 and CDR2: SGHDN and FVKESK. The CDR3 extends over 17 amino acids. V was cut by 6 bases and J by 7 bases, with 25 bases left in between. The complete variable domain, with remaining parts taken from reference TRBV14 and TRBJ2-1, reads EAGVTQFPSHSVIEKGQTVTLRCDPISGHDNLYWYRRVMGKEIKFLLHFVKESKQDESGMPNNRFLAERTGGTYSTLKVQPAELEDSGVYFCASSQHEGGGFRNEQFFGPGTRLTVL.

V and J are TRBV7-8 and TRBJ2-1; 11 nucleotides match TRBD2. The CDR3 extends over 16 amino acids. CDR1 is SGHVS and CDR2 is FQNEAQ in the germline V gene. With V trimmed by 5 bases and J by 4 bases, 7 bases remained unmatched. CDR3 loop: CASSRLGTSGYNEQFF. In nucleotides, the CDR3 is TGTGCCAGCAGCCGCCTCGGGACTAGCGGATACAATGAGCAGTTCTTC.

The chain joins TRBV7-2 to TRBJ1-3; 9 bases map to TRBD1. CDR1 and CDR2 from the germline V gene are SGHTA and FQGNSA. The CDR3 extends over 17 amino acids. The V and J ends lost 5 bases and 0 bases, in that order; junction bases with no gene match: 8. In nucleotides, the CDR3 is TGTGCCAGCAGCGCCGACAGGGGGTCTTACTCTGGAAACACCATATATTTT. Its protein product is CASSADRGSYSGNTIYF.

With respect to this clone: Its ends do not fully match the called genes, so a read error is possible. This rearrangement joins TRBV14 to TRBJ2-3; 11 nucleotides agree with TRBD2. The CDR3 is made up of 17 amino acids. Germline-derived CDR1 and CDR2 are SGHDN and FVKESK. CDR3 bases: TGTGCCAGCAGCGAAGAGACTAGCGGGACTAGCACAGATACGCAGTATTTT. It specifies CASSEETSGTSTDTQYF.

This clone has a handful of counts. The rearrangement links TRBV28 to TRBJ1-6, with D perhaps matching TRBD1 (5 bases). The CDR3 sequence is 14 residues long. V was clipped by 3 bases and J by 10 bases, with 13 bases between them. The germline CDR1 and CDR2 sequences are MDHEN and SYDVKM. CDR3 region: CASSFGQGWSPLHF. The DNA for the CDR3 is TGTGCCAGCAGTTTTGGGCAGGGTTGGTCACCCCTCCACTTT.

The chain employs TRBV15 and TRBJ1-1, with D hard to call. Germline CDR1 reads LNHNV; CDR2 reads YYDKDF (reference sequence). V lost 0 bases, J lost 6 bases, and 11 bases lay in between. CDR3 size: 14 residues. CDR3 amino acids: CATSRDKRPAEAFF. CDR3 sequence (DNA): TGTGCCACCAGCAGAGATAAACGTCCAGCTGAAGCTTTCTTT.

The genes are TRBV28 and TRBJ2-7, with D uncertain. CDR3 length equals 14 residues. V lost 10 bases, J lost 0 bases, and 16 bases lay in between. Looked up from germline, CDR1 is MDHEN and CDR2 is SYDVKM. CDR3 protein: CATERVLSSYEQYF. DNA for the CDR3: TGTGCCACCGAACGGGTCCTTAGCTCCTACGAGCAGTACTTC.

V is TRBV7-3 and J is TRBJ2-3; 7 bases align to TRBD2. J was trimmed by 0 bases and V by 0 bases; bases with no gene match: 3. The CDR3 has 16 amino acids. Per the germline V gene, CDR1 is SGHTA and CDR2 is FQGTGA. CDR3 region: CASSLTAGASTDTQYF. In DNA, the CDR3 is TGTGCCAGCAGCTTAACGGCGGGAGCGAGCACAGATACGCAGTATTTT.

The CDR3: CASSLGLAGGSSYEQYF. CDR3 nucleotides: TGCGCCAGCAGCTTGGGGCTAGCGGGAGGGTCCTCCTACGAGCAGTACTTC. J is TRBJ2-7 and V is TRBV5-1; TRBD2 aligns across 12 bases. CDR3 length: 17 amino acids. V lost 0 bases, J lost 0 bases, and 4 bases stayed unmatched. The germline gives CDR1 SGHRS, CDR2 YFSETQ.